This TCR beta chain was sequenced in a study of cytomegalovirus exposure and HLA in healthy donors. Primers for the PCR totalled 60 Vbeta and 13 Jbeta. The data were produced by immunoSEQ multiplex PCR, yet TCRdb's version contains in-frame clones alone and is incomplete. Of 150,000 to 200,000 clones listed, 70% to 90% were seen once; the top ten hold 0.8% to 1%. Losses at the gene ends were 5 bases for V and 3 bases for J; bases not matched to a gene: 7. From germline, CDR1 is SGHTA and CDR2 FQGNSA. The CDR3 length is 14 residues. The sample consisted of PBMCs. The source of this sequence is a woman aged 25 to 39 in good health and CMV-seronegative. The chain employs TRBV7-2 and TRBJ2-7; TRBD2 aligns across 7 bases. In nucleotides, the CDR3 is TGTGCCAGCAGCCGGGGGGACCGACGCTACGAGCAGTACTTC. This gives the protein CASSRGDRRYEQYF. The whole variable domain, remainder taken from reference TRBV7-2 and TRBJ2-7, is GAGVSQSPSNKVTEKGKDVELRCDPISGHTALYWYRQSLGQGLEFLIYFQGNSAPDKSGLPSDRFSAERTGGSVSTLTIQRTQQEDSAVYLCASSRGDRRYEQYFGPGTRLTVT.